Described below is a single T cell receptor (beta chain) sequence and its context. Its antigen is not known. Germline V gene lookup returns CDR1 SGHTA and CDR2 FQGNSA. The CDR3 runs 12 residues. Trimming removed 4 bases from V and 6 bases from J; junction bases left unmatched: 3. The data were produced by immunoSEQ multiplex PCR, yet TCRdb's version contains in-frame clones alone and is incomplete. Of about 4,800 clones listed, about 63% were seen once; the top ten hold more than 35%. This sample stems from a study of T cell therapy after organ transplantation. Study-level background: T cells were expanded roughly 2 weeks with 30 CMV class I/II epitopes.

Described time point: 4-8 weeks after completion of therapy. The study, taken as a whole, reports: Poor CD8+ T cell yield may explain few expansions in nonresponders. Pretherapy CD8 clonality inversely correlated with its fold change after therapy. Antirejection and antiviral medication effects could not be assessed.

The V gene is TRBV7-2, the J gene TRBJ2-7; the match to TRBD1 covers 7 bases. The sample was CD8+ T cells from blood, taken after autologous CMV-specific T cell therapy. The sequence derives from a human patient who had received a solid organ transplant and had CMV disease. Some of the T cells may derive from the graft donor. The CDR3 here is CASSWRTGEQYF. The CDR3 DNA follows: TGTGCCAGCAGCTGGAGGACAGGCGAGCAGTACTTC.